This TCR beta chain is drawn from a study of OX40 agonist ivuxolimab in advanced cancers. As for the study in general: Ivuxolimab is an agonistic anti-OX40 (CD134) antibody, and patients were treated with it. Aged about 20 to 80 with a mean of approximately 60 years, they were more than 80% male. Overall study results and limits: At 0.1 to 3.0 mg/kg and by week 6, clonal expansion occurred in CD4+ and CD8+ blood T cells. The mean number of expanded clones was higher in CD8+ T cells than in CD4+.

Assay: immunoSEQ multiplex PCR; the TCRdb copy retains only in-frame clones and omits some. The sample comprises about 68,000 clones, around nine tenths of which are singletons, and approximately 2.1% rests with the top ten. The CDR3 contains 16 residues. CDR1 WNHNN and CDR2 SYGVQD come from the germline V gene (reference sequence). V was pared by 2 bases and J by 5 bases, with 7 bases of the junction left unmatched. As concerns this clone: The antigen is not known.

The receptor was isolated from an adult with an advanced solid tumor such as melanoma, head and neck, liver or kidney cancer. Sequenced material: CD4+ or CD8+ T cells sorted from blood, taken in a trial of the OX40 agonist ivuxolimab. The V call is TRBV10-1, the J call TRBJ2-5; 11 nucleotides agree with TRBD2. CDR3 in DNA: TGCGCCAGCAGTGAGGGGCTAGCGGGGGGTCGGGAGACCCAGTACTTC. Protein product: CASSEGLAGGRETQYF.